A selection of T cell receptor beta chains follows, all from one sample in a study of control samples from healthy donors and cancer patients. Sequenced by immunoSEQ multiplex PCR; TCRdb stores in-frame clones only, minus some. This table has around 100,000 clones, about 90% appearing once. Sequencing input: blood. The receptors originated from a young man in good health. Both conserved end residues are part of each CDR3. D genes are given only for firm matches. Clone size, where shown, is once, few, many, or a class for clones that have expanded.

V gene: TRBV3-1/TRBV3-2
clone size: .
J gene: TRBJ2-3
D gene: TRBD2
CDR3 DNA: TGTGCCAGCAGCCATTCTGGTCCATTTCCCGGGACTAGCGGGAGAACTAGCACAGATACGCAGTATTTT
CDR3 protein: CASSHSGPFPGTSGRTSTDTQYF

V gene: TRBV18
clone size: few
J gene: TRBJ2-7
D gene: .
CDR3 DNA: TGTGCCAGCTCACCAGGAATTGGGAGATCGACCTACGAGCAGTACTTC
CDR3 protein: CASSPGIGRSTYEQYF

V gene: TRBV11-3
clone size: .
J gene: TRBJ2-7
D gene: TRBD2
CDR3 DNA: TGTGCCAGCAGCTCCAAGAGCGGGAGGATCGACGAGCAGTACTTC
CDR3 protein: CASSSKSGRIDEQYF

V gene: TRBV7-2
clone size: .
J gene: TRBJ2-1
D gene: .
CDR3 DNA: TGTGCCAGCAGCTTAAGGGGGGGGCCAGTAGGCAATGAGCAGTTCTTC
CDR3 protein: CASSLRGGPVGNEQFF

V gene: TRBV5-4
clone size: .
J gene: TRBJ2-7
D gene: .
CDR3 DNA: TGTGCCAGCAGCTCGGGAGGGACAGCCTACGAGCAGTACTTC
CDR3 protein: CASSSGGTAYEQYF

V gene: TRBV10-1
clone size: .
J gene: TRBJ2-7
D gene: TRBD1
CDR3 DNA: TGCGCCAGCAGTGAGTCTTTAGGGACAGGGGGAGACGAGCAGTACTTC
CDR3 protein: CASSESLGTGGDEQYF

V gene: TRBV29-1
clone size: .
J gene: TRBJ2-2
D gene: .
CDR3 DNA: TGCAGCGTTGAAAAGGGGTGGGAGCTGTTTTTT
CDR3 protein: CSVEKGWELFF

V gene: TRBV7-2
clone size: .
J gene: TRBJ1-5
D gene: .
CDR3 DNA: TGTGCCAGCAGCTTAGACGACGGGACGCGGAATCAGCCCCAGCATTTT
CDR3 protein: CASSLDDGTRNQPQHF

V gene: TRBV19
clone size: few
J gene: TRBJ2-7
D gene: TRBD1
CDR3 DNA: TGTGCCAGTAGCAGACAGGGAAGGGACGAGCAGTACTTC
CDR3 protein: CASSRQGRDEQYF

V gene: TRBV7-9
clone size: .
J gene: TRBJ2-1
D gene: .
CDR3 DNA: TGTGCCAGCAGCCTCAACTATGGGCATGAGCAGTTCTTC
CDR3 protein: CASSLNYGHEQFF

V gene: TRBV7-9
clone size: .
J gene: TRBJ1-2
D gene: .
CDR3 DNA: TGTGCCAGCAGCGTAGGACAGAACTATGGCTACACCTTC
CDR3 protein: CASSVGQNYGYTF

V gene: TRBV18
clone size: once
J gene: TRBJ1-2
D gene: TRBD1
CDR3 DNA: TGTGCCAGCTCACCAAACTCGCCGGGACAGGGTAACTATGGCTACACCTTC
CDR3 protein: CASSPNSPGQGNYGYTF

V gene: TRBV27
clone size: .
J gene: TRBJ1-2
D gene: .
CDR3 DNA: TGTGCCAGCACCCCTTCATTATATGGCTACACCTTC
CDR3 protein: CASTPSLYGYTF

V gene: TRBV5-1
clone size: .
J gene: TRBJ2-2
D gene: TRBD2
CDR3 DNA: TGCGCCAGCAGTCTTGCGGGAGGGCCAGGCGGGGAGCTGTTTTTT
CDR3 protein: CASSLAGGPGGELFF

V gene: TRBV9
clone size: few
J gene: TRBJ1-2
D gene: TRBD1
CDR3 DNA: TGTGCCAGCAGCGTAACCACAGGGGGTCGGTATGGCTACACCTTC
CDR3 protein: CASSVTTGGRYGYTF

V gene: TRBV27
clone size: .
J gene: TRBJ2-1
D gene: .
CDR3 DNA: TGTGCCAGCAGTATATCGACTGGTTATTACAATGAGCAGTTCTTC
CDR3 protein: CASSISTGYYNEQFF

V gene: TRBV29-1
clone size: .
J gene: TRBJ2-1
D gene: TRBD1
CDR3 DNA: TGCAGCGGGGACCCATTCGTCAGGGACAGGGGGTACAATGAGCAGTTCTTC
CDR3 protein: CSGDPFVRDRGYNEQFF

V gene: TRBV7-6
clone size: .
J gene: TRBJ2-7
D gene: TRBD1
CDR3 DNA: TGTGCCAGCAGCGAAACCGGGACAGGCTATATGGCAGAGCAGTACTTC
CDR3 protein: CASSETGTGYMAEQYF

V gene: TRBV21-1
clone size: .
J gene: TRBJ1-2
D gene: .
CDR3 DNA: TGTGCCAGCAGCAAAAAATGCGGCTACACCTTC
CDR3 protein: CASSKKCGYTF

V gene: TRBV3-1/TRBV3-2
clone size: .
J gene: TRBJ2-7
D gene: TRBD1
CDR3 DNA: TGTGCCAGCAGCCAAGCGGGACAGGGTTCGAACGAGCAGTACTTC
CDR3 protein: CASSQAGQGSNEQYF

V gene: TRBV6-1
clone size: .
J gene: TRBJ2-7
D gene: .
CDR3 DNA: TGTGCCAGCAGTGAAGCCAGGGATCACCTGGCCCCCCACGAGCAGTACTTC
CDR3 protein: CASSEARDHLAPHEQYF

V gene: TRBV7-2
clone size: .
J gene: TRBJ2-7
D gene: .
CDR3 DNA: TGTGCCAGCAGCCCCCTTTTAGGGACTTCCTACGAGCAGTACTTC
CDR3 protein: CASSPLLGTSYEQYF

V gene: TRBV5-4
clone size: .
J gene: TRBJ2-7
D gene: .
CDR3 DNA: TGTGCCAGCAGCTTGGGAAGCTCCTACGAGCAGTACTTC
CDR3 protein: CASSLGSSYEQYF

V gene: TRBV19
clone size: .
J gene: TRBJ1-4
D gene: TRBD1
CDR3 DNA: TGTGCCAGTATGCGGACAGGGGATAATGAAAAACTGTTTTTT
CDR3 protein: CASMRTGDNEKLFF

V gene: TRBV29-1
clone size: .
J gene: TRBJ1-1
D gene: TRBD1
CDR3 DNA: TGCAGCGTTGCCCGGACAGGGCCCACTGAAGCTTTCTTT
CDR3 protein: CSVARTGPTEAFF

V gene: TRBV27
clone size: .
J gene: TRBJ1-3
D gene: TRBD1
CDR3 DNA: TGTGCCAGCAGTCCGGGGACAGGGGGCACCATATATTTT
CDR3 protein: CASSPGTGGTIYF

V gene: TRBV7-9
clone size: many
J gene: TRBJ2-7
D gene: TRBD1
CDR3 DNA: TGTGCCAGCAGCCCCCGGGACAGGGGGCTCAGGGACGAGCAGTACTTC
CDR3 protein: CASSPRDRGLRDEQYF

V gene: TRBV27
clone size: .
J gene: TRBJ1-1
D gene: .
CDR3 DNA: TGTGCCAGCAGTTTATTAATCGGGAGGGCCACTGAAGCTTTCTTT
CDR3 protein: CASSLLIGRATEAFF

V gene: TRBV29-1
clone size: .
J gene: TRBJ1-4
D gene: TRBD1
CDR3 DNA: TGCAGCGTTCTTGGGACAGCGGAGGGAGGAAAACTGTTTTTT
CDR3 protein: CSVLGTAEGGKLFF

V gene: TRBV28
clone size: .
J gene: TRBJ2-4
D gene: TRBD1
CDR3 DNA: TGTGCCAGCAGTCTAAGACATGAGGGGGCGGCCAAAAACATTCAGTACTTC
CDR3 protein: CASSLRHEGAAKNIQYF

V gene: TRBV18
clone size: .
J gene: TRBJ2-2
D gene: .
CDR3 DNA: TGTGCCAGCTCACCAATTGGGACACCAAACACCGGGGAGCTGTTTTTT
CDR3 protein: CASSPIGTPNTGELFF

V gene: TRBV27
clone size: .
J gene: TRBJ1-2
D gene: .
CDR3 DNA: TGTGCCAGCAGGCCCCCCGCAGGGGCAGCTAACTATGGCTACACCTTC
CDR3 protein: CASRPPAGAANYGYTF

V gene: TRBV24-1
clone size: once
J gene: TRBJ2-1
D gene: TRBD2
CDR3 DNA: TGTGCCACCAGTGACCCTAGCGGGAGGGCCGGCTACAATGAGCAGTTCTTC
CDR3 protein: CATSDPSGRAGYNEQFF

V gene: TRBV5-5
clone size: .
J gene: TRBJ2-3
D gene: .
CDR3 DNA: TGTGCCAGCAGCTTGGTTAGCACAGATACGCAGTATTTT
CDR3 protein: CASSLVSTDTQYF

V gene: TRBV18
clone size: few
J gene: TRBJ1-2
D gene: .
CDR3 DNA: TGTGCCAGCTCACCCCCGATGGGCAGGGGTGACGGCTACACCTTC
CDR3 protein: CASSPPMGRGDGYTF

V gene: TRBV6-1
clone size: .
J gene: TRBJ1-4
D gene: .
CDR3 DNA: TGTGCCAGCAGTGAATCACCGGGACGGGGAAATGAAAAACTGTTTTTT
CDR3 protein: CASSESPGRGNEKLFF

V gene: TRBV7-3
clone size: .
J gene: TRBJ2-2
D gene: .
CDR3 DNA: TGTGCCAGCAGCGTCGACAGAGCCACCGGGGAGCTGTTTTTT
CDR3 protein: CASSVDRATGELFF

V gene: TRBV18
clone size: .
J gene: TRBJ1-4
D gene: .
CDR3 DNA: TGTGCCAGCTCACCACCGAAGGGGGAAGGTGAAAAACTGTTTTTT
CDR3 protein: CASSPPKGEGEKLFF

V gene: TRBV20-1
clone size: .
J gene: TRBJ2-1
D gene: TRBD2
CDR3 DNA: TGCAGTGCTAGTGAATTTGGGGCGGGAGAGACCAATGAGTGGCAGTTCTTC
CDR3 protein: CSASEFGAGETNEWQFF

V gene: TRBV27
clone size: .
J gene: TRBJ2-1
D gene: .
CDR3 DNA: TGTGCCAGCAGTTTATCTTCAGGGCCCCTCAACAATGAGCAGTTCTTC
CDR3 protein: CASSLSSGPLNNEQFF

V gene: TRBV9
clone size: .
J gene: TRBJ2-2
D gene: TRBD2
CDR3 DNA: TGTGCCAGCAGCGTCCAGCGGGACTCGAACACCGGGGAGCTGTTTTTT
CDR3 protein: CASSVQRDSNTGELFF

V gene: TRBV9
clone size: .
J gene: TRBJ1-2
D gene: .
CDR3 DNA: TGTGCCAGCAGCGCCCGACAGGACCATGGCTACACCTTC
CDR3 protein: CASSARQDHGYTF

V gene: TRBV28
clone size: .
J gene: TRBJ2-1
D gene: .
CDR3 DNA: TGTGCCAGCAGCTCGTCGGGAGAAAACTACAATGAGCAGTTCTTC
CDR3 protein: CASSSSGENYNEQFF

V gene: TRBV7-2
clone size: .
J gene: TRBJ2-3
D gene: .
CDR3 DNA: TGTGCCAGCAGCTTAGCCTTCTTAGATCGAGATACGCAGTATTTT
CDR3 protein: CASSLAFLDRDTQYF

V gene: TRBV30
clone size: .
J gene: TRBJ2-7
D gene: .
CDR3 DNA: TGTGCCTGGAGTGTACTCGGGTACGAGCAGTACTTC
CDR3 protein: CAWSVLGYEQYF

V gene: TRBV27
clone size: .
J gene: TRBJ1-5
D gene: .
CDR3 DNA: TGTGCCAGCAGTTTTGACTACGCGGGTCAGCCCCAGCATTTT
CDR3 protein: CASSFDYAGQPQHF

V gene: TRBV11-1
clone size: .
J gene: TRBJ2-1
D gene: TRBD2
CDR3 DNA: TGTGCCAGCACCGGACTAGCGGGGATAGACAATGAGCAGTTCTTC
CDR3 protein: CASTGLAGIDNEQFF

V gene: TRBV18
clone size: once
J gene: TRBJ1-3
D gene: .
CDR3 DNA: TGTGCCAGCTCGGCCGCTAGCCGGAAGGGAAACACCATATATTTT
CDR3 protein: CASSAASRKGNTIYF

V gene: TRBV27
clone size: .
J gene: TRBJ2-2
D gene: .
CDR3 DNA: TGTGCCAGCAGTTCGCAACCGGGACGGGTTAACACCGGGGAGCTGTTTTTT
CDR3 protein: CASSSQPGRVNTGELFF

V gene: TRBV30
clone size: once
J gene: TRBJ2-7
D gene: .
CDR3 DNA: TGTGCCTGGAGTGTACGAATGGGCGAGCAGTACTTC
CDR3 protein: CAWSVRMGEQYF

V gene: TRBV28
clone size: .
J gene: TRBJ1-5
D gene: .
CDR3 DNA: TGTGCCAGCAGTCTTGGGGGGAGCGTGAGCCCCCAGCATTTT
CDR3 protein: CASSLGGSVSPQHF

V gene: TRBV7-9
clone size: .
J gene: TRBJ2-7
D gene: TRBD2
CDR3 DNA: TGTGCCAGCAGCCAGACTAGCGGCTCCTACGAGCAGTACTTC
CDR3 protein: CASSQTSGSYEQYF

V gene: TRBV19
clone size: .
J gene: TRBJ2-7
D gene: .
CDR3 DNA: TGTGCCAGTAGTATTGGGCTAGCTGATACCTACGAGCAGTACTTC
CDR3 protein: CASSIGLADTYEQYF